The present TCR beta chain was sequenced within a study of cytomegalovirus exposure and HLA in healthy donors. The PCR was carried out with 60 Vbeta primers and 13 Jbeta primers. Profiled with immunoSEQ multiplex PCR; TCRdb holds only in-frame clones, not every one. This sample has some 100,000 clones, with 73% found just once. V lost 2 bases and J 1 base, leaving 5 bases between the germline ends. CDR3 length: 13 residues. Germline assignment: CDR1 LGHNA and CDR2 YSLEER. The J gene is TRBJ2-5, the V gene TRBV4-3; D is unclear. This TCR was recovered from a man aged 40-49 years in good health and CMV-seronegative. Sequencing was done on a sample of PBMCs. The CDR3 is CASSQLGQETQYF. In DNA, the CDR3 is TGCGCCAGCAGCCAACTCGGCCAAGAGACCCAGTACTTC.